The 20 T cell receptor beta chains below come from one sample, sequenced in a study of T cell responses to AZD1222 COVID-19 vaccine. The method was immunoSEQ multiplex PCR; TCRdb's version includes in-frame clones alone and lacks a portion of them. The sample has about 75,000 clones; about nine tenths are singletons. The sequencing here drew on peripheral blood, taken 28 days after the second AZD1222 dose. The source is an adult who received the AZD1222 COVID-19 vaccine.

The V call is TRBV27, the J call TRBJ2-7; D remains ambiguous. The CDR3 is made up of 12 amino acids. CDR1 is MNHEY and CDR2 is SMNVEV in the germline V gene (reference sequence). Trimming took 5 bases from V and 3 from J, leaving 8 bases between them. The CDR3 DNA sequence: TGTGCCAGCAGTCCACAAGGCTACGAGCAGTACTTC. The encoded protein is CASSPQGYEQYF.

J is TRBJ1-2 and V is TRBV7-6; tentative D call: TRBD1 (6 bases). Per germline, CDR1 SGHVS and CDR2 FNYEAQ. The CDR3 covers 13 residues. The V end was cut by 2 bases, the J end by 3 bases, with 7 bases between. CDR3 sequence reads: CASSLPGDYGYTF. The CDR3 nucleotides read TGTGCCAGCAGCTTACCAGGGGACTATGGCTACACCTTC.

The V call is TRBV6-2 or TRBV6-3, the J call TRBJ2-6; maybe TRBD1 (6 bases). Trimming cost V 2 bases and J 4 bases, with 9 bases left between them. The CDR3 has 15 amino acids. CDR1 is MNHEY and CDR2 is SVGEGT in the germline V gene. The CDR3 is CASSYGGDGANVLTF. DNA of the CDR3: TGTGCCAGCAGTTACGGGGGCGACGGGGCCAACGTCCTGACTTTC.

The V and J genes are TRBV5-4 and TRBJ2-5; tentative D call: TRBD1 (6 bases). The V gene's germline CDR1 is SGHNT and CDR2 YYREEE (reference sequence). V was clipped by 1 base and J by 0 bases, with 10 bases between them. The CDR3 covers 15 residues. As DNA, the CDR3 is TGTGCCAGCAGCTTGCCAGGGGCCAACCAAGAGACCCAGTACTTC. It specifies CASSLPGANQETQYF. Complete variable domain (other parts from reference TRBV5-4 and TRBJ2-5): ETGVTQSPTHLIKTRGQQVTLRCSSQSGHNTVSWYQQALGQGPQFIFQYYREEENGRGNFPPRFSGLQFPNYSSELNVNALELDDSALYLCASSLPGANQETQYFGPGTRLLVL.

The rearrangement links TRBV11-2 to TRBJ1-4, with D unclear. With 3 bases removed from V and 8 bases from J, the gap between germline ends came to 7 bases. Germline-derived CDR1 and CDR2 are SGHAT and FQNNGV. The CDR3 is made up of 12 amino acids. For the CDR3, the DNA is TGTGCCAGCAGCTTGACTGAAGAAAAACTGTTTTTT. Translation: CASSLTEEKLFF.

The V and J genes are TRBV19 and TRBJ1-2; possibly TRBD1 for D (6 bases). The CDR3 is 12 residues long. The germline V and J ends were trimmed by 6 bases and 7 bases, with 12 bases remaining between them. CDR1 and CDR2 (germline): LNHDA, SQIVND (reference sequence). The DNA for the CDR3 is TGTGCCAGTAGCGGACAGAGGCCTGGCTACACCTTC. Its translation: CASSGQRPGYTF.

V gene TRBV3-1 (or the pseudogene TRBV3-2) combines with J gene TRBJ1-6; possibly TRBD1 for D (5 bases). The CDR3 extends over 14 amino acids. Trimming took 6 bases from V and 14 from J, leaving 20 bases between them. Germline V gives CDR1 LGHDT, CDR2 YNNKEL (reference sequence). The DNA for the CDR3 is TGTGCCAGCAGGGGACTGACTTCTGTATCATCCCTCCACTTT. This encodes CASRGLTSVSSLHF.

V gene TRBV19 combines with J gene TRBJ2-2; 7 bases are a match to TRBD1. The junction had 8 bases not matched to a gene; V was cut back by 6 bases and J by 1 base. The CDR3 runs to 16 residues. Germline V gives CDR1 LNHDA, CDR2 SQIVND (reference sequence). The CDR3 reads CASRSRQGGNTGELFF. CDR3 bases: TGTGCCAGTAGAAGCCGACAGGGTGGGAACACCGGGGAGCTGTTTTTT.

The chain recombines TRBV7-2 with TRBJ2-5, with a weak D call TRBD2 (6 bases). Trimming removed 10 bases at V and 5 bases at J, with 17 bases between. The CDR3 spans 13 residues. The V gene's germline CDR1 is SGHTA and CDR2 FQGNSA. Written as DNA, the CDR3 is TGTGCCACCCATGCGCGGGGCGGGGAGACCCAGTACTTC. The encoded protein is CATHARGGETQYF.

This chain links TRBV28 with TRBJ2-7; TRBD1 aligns across 7 bases. CDR3 size: 11 residues. The V gene end was trimmed by 5 bases and the J gene end by 7 bases; junction bases not matched to a gene: 2. CDR1 is MDHEN and CDR2 is SYDVKM in the germline V gene. The CDR3 nucleotides are TGTGCCAGCAGTCTGGACAGGGAGCAGTACTTC. Translation: CASSLDREQYF.

Here the CDR3 DNA reads TGTGCCAGCAGCTTGGCCCCACGGGGAGGCGTCGGGGAGCTGTTTTTT. Its translation: CASSLAPRGGVGELFF. The chain recombines TRBV5-4 with TRBJ2-2; tentative D call: TRBD2 (6 bases). Trimming cost V 0 bases and J 7 bases, with 16 bases left between them. Germline V gene lookup returns CDR1 SGHNT and CDR2 YYREEE (reference sequence). This CDR3 is built from 16 residues.

This clone has only a few counts. Within the sample, other DNA sequences also encode this same CDR3. This rearrangement joins TRBV27 to TRBJ1-1; possibly TRBD1 for D (5 bases). Germline V gene data show CDR1 as MNHEY and CDR2 as SMNVEV (reference sequence). The CDR3 extends over 14 amino acids. V gave up 6 bases and J gave up 1 base, with 12 bases separating them. The CDR3 nucleotides read TGTGCCAGCAGCCCCGGGGCCTCGAACACTGAAGCTTTCTTT. This codes for CASSPGASNTEAFF.

The rearrangement uses TRBV21-1 and TRBJ1-1. TRBV21-1 is designated a pseudogene. CDR3 length equals 15 residues. The DNA of the CDR3 is TGTGCCAGCAGCAAAGTGGCAGAGCTGAACACTGAAGCTTTCTTT. Protein product: CASSKVAELNTEAFF.

Notes on this clone: A junction boundary mismatches the germline segment, possibly from a read error. The V call is TRBV19, the J call TRBJ1-4; 7 nucleotides match TRBD1. The CDR3 has 15 residues. Germline V CDR1 and CDR2: LNHDA, SQIVND (reference sequence). CDR3 nucleotides: TGTGCCAGTAGTACCAAGGGACAGTCTAAAGAAAAACTGTTTTTT. It specifies CASSTKGQSKEKLFF.

This clone has only a few counts. The chain has TRBV6-1 and TRBJ1-2, with D hard to call. The CDR3 length is 13 residues. V shed 0 bases and J shed 8 bases, with 10 bases lying between them. CDR1 MNHNS and CDR2 SASEGT come from the germline V gene. CDR3 coding DNA: TGTGCCAGCAGTGAAGCGCTAATTGGCGGCTACACCTTC. It translates to CASSEALIGGYTF.

J is TRBJ1-2 and V is TRBV25-1; possibly TRBD1 for D (6 bases). Germline V gene lookup returns CDR1 MGHDK and CDR2 SYGVNS. The germline V and J ends were trimmed by 1 base and 7 bases, with 13 bases remaining between them. The CDR3 loop spans 14 amino acids. CDR3 sequence: CASSEWGRGGGYTF. CDR3 coding DNA: TGTGCCAGCAGTGAATGGGGCAGGGGAGGTGGCTACACCTTC.

Only one count was recorded for this clone. The chain carries TRBV5-8 and TRBJ1-2; no firm D call. The CDR3 extends over 15 amino acids. CDR1 and CDR2 from the germline V gene are SGHTS and YDEGEE. Trimming shortened V by 1 base and J by 4 bases, and 14 bases separated the two germline ends. The CDR3 DNA sequence: TGTGCCAGCAGCTTGAAGACGGCCGCATCCTATGGCTACACCTTC. This encodes CASSLKTAASYGYTF.

The chain combines TRBV9 with TRBJ2-3; 11 bases are shared with TRBD2. V lost 0 bases and J lost 6; bases outside the gene matches: 9. Germline loops: CDR1 SGDLS, CDR2 YYNGEE. CDR3 size: 17 residues. The CDR3 loop reads CASSVVGSGGAGDTQYF. For the CDR3, the DNA is TGTGCCAGCAGCGTAGTGGGTAGCGGGGGGGCAGGGGATACGCAGTATTTT.

The chain recombines TRBV18 with TRBJ1-5; tentative D call: TRBD1 (5 bases). The CDR3 is 16 amino acids. V was trimmed by 1 base and J by 3 bases, leaving 13 bases between them. The V gene's germline CDR1 is KGHSH and CDR2 LQKENI. This CDR3 reads CASSPRQGETNQPQHF. The CDR3 region has the DNA TGTGCCAGCTCACCACGACAAGGGGAGACCAATCAGCCCCAGCATTTT.

This rearrangement joins TRBV10-3 to TRBJ1-1; no firm D call. The length of the CDR3 is 14 residues. The germline V gene has CDR1 ENHRY and CDR2 SYGVKD. V was cut by 5 bases and J by 10 bases, with 20 bases left in between. The CDR3 DNA sequence: TGTGCCATCAGTATAAATGGAGAGGGTGAGGGAGCTTTCTTT. Translated, it gives CAISINGEGEGAFF.